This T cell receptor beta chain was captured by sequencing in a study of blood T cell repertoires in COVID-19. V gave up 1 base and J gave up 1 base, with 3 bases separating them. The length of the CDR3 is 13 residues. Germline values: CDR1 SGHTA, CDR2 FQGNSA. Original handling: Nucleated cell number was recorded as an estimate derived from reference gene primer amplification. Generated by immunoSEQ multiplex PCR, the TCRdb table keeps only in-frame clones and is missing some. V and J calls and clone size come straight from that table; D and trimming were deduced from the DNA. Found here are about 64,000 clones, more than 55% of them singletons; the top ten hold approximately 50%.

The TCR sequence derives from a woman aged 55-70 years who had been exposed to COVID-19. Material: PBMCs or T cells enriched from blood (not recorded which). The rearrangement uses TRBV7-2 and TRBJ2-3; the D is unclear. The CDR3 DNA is TGTGCCAGCAGCTTAGTCGGCACAGATACGCAGTATTTT. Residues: CASSLVGTDTQYF. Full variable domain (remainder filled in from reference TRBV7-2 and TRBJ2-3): GAGVSQSPSNKVTEKGKDVELRCDPISGHTALYWYRQSLGQGLEFLIYFQGNSAPDKSGLPSDRFSAERTGGSVSTLTIQRTQQEDSAVYLCASSLVGTDTQYFGPGTRLTVL.